The clone carrying this T cell receptor (beta chain) was picked up one time. Its target is unknown. These data originate in a study of T cell responses to AZD1222 COVID-19 vaccine. Regarding the study as a whole: The donor group comprised mostly white British people and more females; the analysis possibly underestimated clonal diversity. Nearly half of spike-specific TCRs reportedly go after variant regions that carry no mutations. Recipients of AZD1222 seropositive at baseline numbered only five or six.

Only in-frame clones appear in the TCRdb table, and some are missing; sequencing was by immunoSEQ multiplex PCR. Of some 120,000 clones listed, 90% to 95% are singletons. CDR1 and CDR2 (germline): MNHNS, SASEGT. The CDR3 loop spans 14 amino acids. V gave up 1 base and J gave up 4 bases, with 10 bases separating them. The TCR was taken from an adult in good health. V and J are TRBV6-1 and TRBJ1-2; the D is unclear. The sample consisted of peripheral blood, taken on day 0 of AZD1222 vaccination. CDR3 nucleotide sequence: TGTGCCAGCAGTGAAGGGATGGAGTTCTATGGCTACACCTTC. The encoded protein is CASSEGMEFYGYTF.